The sequence of this T cell receptor (beta chain) was determined in a study of blood T cells in healthy people across ages. General study results and limits: Long-lived donors had more naive CD4+ cells and higher diversity than aged donors.

On this clonotype: Antigen unknown.

Combining a sample-barcoded 5' primer with a J-beta primer mix, a second PCR ran for roughly 7 to 11 cycles. A tag from a template-switch adaptor with 12 random nucleotides marked each cDNA molecule. Each CDR3 protein gets one entry after TCRdb re-called the 5' RACE reads with MiXCR. This sample has about 800,000 distinct CDR3 sequences; more than 45% occur once, and the top ten carry about 20%. Per sample, at least 6 micrograms of total RNA were extracted. Germline V gene data show CDR1 as DFQATT and CDR2 as SNEGSKA (reference sequence). The CDR3 totals 15 residues. The V gene lost 6 bases and the J gene lost 13 bases, with 28 bases spanning the gap.

The sequence derives from a man younger than 40 in good health. The sequencing input was blood. The gene calls are TRBV20-1 and TRBJ2-4; perhaps TRBD2 as D (6 bases). CDR3 coding DNA: TGCAGTGCCTCCCGACAAGAGAGTGGGAGGTGGGAGCAGTACTTC. It yields the protein CSASRQESGRWEQYF.